This TCR beta chain was retrieved from a study of response to subunit inactivated influenza vaccine. The study's findings and limits: Each seasonal flu vaccination may recruit only limited new T cells, authors suggested.

MiXCR, applied by TCRdb to the RT-PCR reads, yields one record per CDR3 protein. In the table there are about 170,000 distinct CDR3 sequences, around 10% of which are singletons. This clonotype was observed at least ten times. Its antigen is not known. The trim removed 7 bases at V and 5 bases at J, leaving 1 base unmatched. The CDR3 has 13 amino acids. From germline, CDR1 is ENHRY and CDR2 SYGVKD. This TCR came from a man aged 45-69 years who received an inactivated influenza vaccine. V and J are TRBV10-3 and TRBJ2-3; the match to TRBD2 covers 12 bases. Here the sequenced sample was CD8+ T cells sorted from PBMCs, taken less than 30 months after vaccination. This CDR3 reads CAIKTSGGDTQYF. In nucleotides, the CDR3 is TGTGCCATCAAGACTAGCGGGGGAGATACGCAGTATTTT.